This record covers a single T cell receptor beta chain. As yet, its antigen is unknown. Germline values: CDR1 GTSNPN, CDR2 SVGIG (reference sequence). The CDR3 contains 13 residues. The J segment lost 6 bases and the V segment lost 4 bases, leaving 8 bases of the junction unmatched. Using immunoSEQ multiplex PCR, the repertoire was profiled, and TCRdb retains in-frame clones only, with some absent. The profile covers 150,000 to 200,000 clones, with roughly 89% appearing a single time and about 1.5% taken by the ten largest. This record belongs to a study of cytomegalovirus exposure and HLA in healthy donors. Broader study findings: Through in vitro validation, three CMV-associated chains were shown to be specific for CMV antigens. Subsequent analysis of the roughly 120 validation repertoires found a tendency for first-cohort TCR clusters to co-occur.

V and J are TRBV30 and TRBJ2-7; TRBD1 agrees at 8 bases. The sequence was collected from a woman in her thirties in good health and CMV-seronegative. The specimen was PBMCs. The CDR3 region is CAWNPAGGFEQYF. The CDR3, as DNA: TGTGCCTGGAACCCCGCAGGGGGCTTCGAGCAGTACTTC.